The clone carrying this T cell receptor beta chain was detected only once. The germline CDR1 and CDR2 sequences are SEHNR and FQNEAQ (reference sequence). The V and J ends lost 1 base and 5 bases, in that order; junction bases with no gene match: 5. CDR3 length: 15 residues. The data originate from a study of shared clonotypes between healthy human individuals. Study as a whole: Donors had three CD4 naive, three CD4 memory, two CD8 naive and one CD8 memory plate apiece.

Sequencing was performed with immunoSEQ multiplex PCR; in TCRdb, only in-frame clones are kept and a portion is missing. The sample shows about a million clones, approximately 75% of them seen only once. The chain is built from TRBV7-9 and TRBJ2-3; 8 bases fit TRBD2. Sequences were obtained from memory CD4+ T cells from PBMCs. Specified subset: CD45RA-negative fraction. This TCR came from a man aged 18 to 30 in good health. Some clones in this sample may be carry-over from other donors' samples. CDR3 region: CASSLDREGRDTQYF. The CDR3 DNA follows: TGTGCCAGCAGCTTAGATCGGGAGGGCCGAGATACGCAGTATTTT.